This T cell receptor (beta chain) was sequenced for a study of shared clonotypes between healthy human individuals. Naivety among CD8 cells was defined by CD45RO negativity and positive CCR7 selection, thereby excluding terminally differentiated effector memory CD45RA+ cells. This CDR3 is 15 amino acids long. Per germline, CDR1 LGHNT and CDR2 FRNRAP. V shed 7 bases, J shed 2 bases, and the junction held 8 bases outside the gene matches. TCRdb keeps only in-frame clones here, not all; method: immunoSEQ multiplex PCR. This sample has over 2 million clones, with approximately 95% found just once. This clonotype was sampled from a man between 18 and 29 years old in good health. Specimen: naive CD8+ T cells sorted from blood. The rearrangement uses TRBV12-5 and TRBJ2-5; TRBD1 aligns across 9 bases. CDR3 in amino acids: CASAHRDREQETQYF. CDR3 DNA sequence: TGTGCTAGTGCACACCGGGACAGGGAACAAGAGACCCAGTACTTC.